The rows below give T cell receptor beta chains drawn from one sample of a study of graft-versus-host responses after intestinal transplantation. These TCRs are of unknown antigen specificity. TCRdb's table, derived via immunoSEQ multiplex PCR, lists solely in-frame clones and lacks some. The table lists about 120,000 clones, over 85% of them singletons. The material sequenced was unstimulated CD4+ T cells sorted from spleen or lymph node cells, taken before transplant. These receptors all stem from a human donor who was the organ donor for an intestinal transplant. CDR3s include the opening cysteine and the closing phenylalanine or tryptophan. Fields, in order: V gene, clone size, J gene, CDR3 protein. Clone size appears in some rows only: once, few, many, or a class for an expanded clone.

TRBV4-2,once,TRBJ2-7,CASSQEFYRVEGEQYF
TRBV7-2,-,TRBJ1-5,CASSLAAGEQPQHF
TRBV6-1,-,TRBJ1-1,CASSDPRTNTEAFF
TRBV6-5,-,TRBJ2-3,CASSYSSTLGDTQYF
TRBV6-1,once,TRBJ1-1,CASNRGGELAEAFF
TRBV7-9,-,TRBJ2-7,CASSSSGTTYEQYF
TRBV19,once,TRBJ2-5,CASGQDFQETQYF
TRBV6-6,-,TRBJ2-1,CASSPRGDRQFF
TRBV6-1,once,TRBJ1-5,CASSEGYRVFNQPQHF
TRBV4-1,-,TRBJ2-7,CASSQDRQGKQYF
TRBV9,-,TRBJ1-4,CASSVDRGGSEKLFF
TRBV5-1,once,TRBJ2-1,CASSLGTAHNEQFF
TRBV6-5,-,TRBJ1-5,CASSSQRPGSGQPQHF
TRBV27,-,TRBJ2-3,CASSLSRRGGGGDTQYF
TRBV20-1,-,TRBJ2-7,CSARLDYEQYF
TRBV27,-,TRBJ2-7,CASSSTSGRFSYEQYF
TRBV18,once,TRBJ1-4,CASSPSTADEKLFF
TRBV6-5,-,TRBJ1-1,CASSYYTEAFF
TRBV4-1,-,TRBJ1-4,CASSQVTTGQGFEKLFF
TRBV10-3,-,TRBJ2-1,CAISESGDRSEQFF
TRBV12-5,-,TRBJ2-3,CASGLDDRTDTQYF
TRBV7-9,few,TRBJ2-7,CASSPDAGVRFGPNEQYF
TRBV2,-,TRBJ2-7,CASSEQFYEQYF
TRBV2,-,TRBJ2-3,CASSSAGGIDTQYF
TRBV11-3,-,TRBJ2-7,CASTIPGHSYEQYF
TRBV29-1,-,TRBJ1-1,CSVVGPPGNTEAFF
TRBV6-6,-,TRBJ1-5,CASSYFPRSNQPQHF
TRBV7-9,-,TRBJ2-7,CASSLEPFRRTGAYEQYF
TRBV2,-,TRBJ1-1,CASSPDRRGAFF
TRBV6-1,-,TRBJ2-3,CASSATSGNTDTQYF
TRBV28,-,TRBJ2-5,CASSWRAETQYF
TRBV29-1,-,TRBJ2-7,CSVALNYEQYF
TRBV6-6,-,TRBJ1-1,CAIGLRGTAFF
TRBV4-1,-,TRBJ2-3,CASSQAQGATDTQYF
TRBV19,-,TRBJ2-7,CASSRGQGTGERYF
TRBV6-5,-,TRBJ1-2,CASSYYKTRANYGYTF
TRBV6-5,-,TRBJ1-2,CASRGTEPSNYGYTF
TRBV7-9,-,TRBJ2-7,CASSLAGNYEQYF
TRBV27,-,TRBJ2-3,CASSLEAGGGDTQYF
TRBV2,-,TRBJ1-1,CASRGYRGIGLNTEAFF
TRBV2,-,TRBJ2-5,CASSENLGGQETQYF
TRBV6-1,-,TRBJ1-1,CASRRGHLNTEAFF
TRBV6-1,-,TRBJ2-1,CATTGTSGRHEQFF
TRBV28,-,TRBJ2-1,CASMEGPNYNEQFF
TRBV28,-,TRBJ2-7,CASSRLGWDEQYF
TRBV6-5,-,TRBJ1-2,CASSYSLGSNYGYTF
TRBV10-2,-,TRBJ2-7,CASQPGLGREQYF
TRBV30,-,TRBJ2-3,CAWGQGTGVADTQYF
TRBV7-9,-,TRBJ2-5,CASSPSKGHSQTQYF
TRBV7-3,-,TRBJ2-1,CASSFRGDSSYNEQFF
TRBV4-1,-,TRBJ1-1,CASSQVPQSLPVNTEAFF
TRBV5-4,-,TRBJ2-7,CASSPPRAGGPHEQYF
TRBV21-1,-,TRBJ1-5,CASSKVLGGNQPQHF